These 21 T cell receptor beta chains were sequenced from one sample in a study of beta chain features in type 1 diabetes. Regarding the study as a whole: Among all four CD4+ subsets, Type 1 diabetes patients had TCRB CDR3s that were moderately but significantly shorter.

No antigen has been assigned to these receptors. Of the isolated RNA, all was reverse transcribed, and so the sequenced material was expressed TCRB transcripts. Only in-frame clones appear in the TCRdb table, and some are missing; sequencing was by immunoSEQ multiplex PCR. The data show over 600,000 clones, roughly 12% seen once. Sequenced sample: naive CD4+ T cells from blood. The receptors shown here come from a man aged 25-45 years with type 1 diabetes.

This chain joins TRBV9 and TRBJ1-6; TRBD1 matches 10 bases. V shed 0 bases, J shed 10 bases, and the junction held 7 bases outside the gene matches. CDR1 and CDR2 (germline): SGDLS, YYNGEE. The CDR3 is 16 residues long. CDR3 sequence reads: CASSVARDRGSSPLHF. For the CDR3, the DNA is TGTGCCAGCAGCGTAGCACGGGACAGGGGAAGCTCACCCCTCCACTTT. Using reference TRBV9 and TRBJ1-6 for the parts outside the CDR3, the full variable domain is DSGVTQTPKHLITATGQRVTLRCSPRSGDLSVYWYQQSLDQGLQFLIQYYNGEERAKGNILERFSAQQFPDLHSELNLSSLELGDSALYFCASSVARDRGSSPLHFGNGTRLTVT.

The V gene is TRBV7-2, the J gene TRBJ2-7; 7 nucleotides agree with TRBD1. Trimming at V came to 5 bases and at J to 3 bases, leaving 7 bases not matched to a gene. The germline CDR1 and CDR2 sequences are SGHTA and FQGNSA. This CDR3 is built from 14 residues. The CDR3 DNA reads as TGTGCCAGCAGCGGGCGACAGGGTTTCTACGAGCAGTACTTC. It codes for CASSGRQGFYEQYF.

J is TRBJ2-7 and V is TRBV7-9; TRBD2 is a possible D gene (5 bases). Trimming pared 5 bases from V and 2 bases from J, leaving 13 bases between. The CDR3 loop spans 14 amino acids. Per the germline V gene, CDR1 is SEHNR and CDR2 is FQNEAQ (reference sequence). The CDR3: CASSLSEGPYEQYF. CDR3 coding DNA: TGTGCCAGCAGCCTAAGTGAGGGTCCCTACGAGCAGTACTTC.

The genes are TRBV7-9 and TRBJ2-1; unclear D gene. The germline V and J ends were trimmed by 1 base and 2 bases, with 15 bases remaining between them. The CDR3 is 17 amino acids. CDR1 is SEHNR and CDR2 is FQNEAQ in the germline V gene (reference sequence). The CDR3 region is CASSLGANSLPYNEQFF. CDR3 sequence (DNA): TGTGCCAGCAGCTTAGGGGCCAATTCCTTACCCTACAATGAGCAGTTCTTC.

The rearrangement links TRBV4-2 to TRBJ2-3; 7 bases line up with TRBD2. Germline V gene sequence: CDR1 LGHNA, CDR2 YNFKEQ. Trimming at V came to 6 bases and at J to 1 base, leaving 7 bases not matched to a gene. This CDR3 spans 15 amino acids. CDR3 protein: CASSFRLAGTDTQYF. CDR3 nucleotide sequence: TGTGCCAGCAGTTTCAGACTAGCCGGCACAGATACGCAGTATTTT.

The V call is TRBV18, the J call TRBJ2-7, with D perhaps matching TRBD1 (5 bases). V dropped 6 bases and J dropped 3 bases, with 9 bases sitting between them. Germline CDR1 is KGHSH and CDR2 is LQKENI. The CDR3 loop spans 12 amino acids. The CDR3 here is CASSVTVYEQYF. In DNA, the CDR3 is TGTGCCAGCTCGGTGACAGTCTACGAGCAGTACTTC. Drawing the rest from reference TRBV18 and TRBJ2-7, the complete variable domain is NAGVMQNPRHLVRRRGQEARLRCSPMKGHSHVYWYRQLPEEGLKFMVYLQKENIIDESGMPKERFSAEFPKEGPSILRIQQVVRGDSAAYFCASSVTVYEQYFGPGTRLTVT.

The chain links TRBV4-3 to TRBJ2-2; 9 bases are shared with TRBD2. J was trimmed by 5 bases and V by 2 bases; bases with no gene match: 6. Germline-derived CDR1 and CDR2 are LGHNA and YSLEER. The CDR3 sequence is 16 residues long. CDR3: CASSQSERGVTGELFF. CDR3 nucleotides: TGCGCCAGCAGCCAATCGGAGCGGGGGGTAACCGGGGAGCTGTTTTTT.

This clone was recorded a few times. The chain combines TRBV9 with TRBJ2-2; maybe TRBD1 (8 bases). The CDR3 extends over 19 amino acids. Per germline, CDR1 SGDLS and CDR2 YYNGEE. V was shortened by 4 bases and J by 4 bases, with 26 bases between the two germline ends. CDR3 sequence reads: CASSPRMGGQGAFTGELFF. The CDR3 region has the DNA TGTGCCAGCAGCCCCAGAATGGGGGGGCAGGGGGCATTCACCGGGGAGCTGTTTTTT.

In its sample, this clone was seen a few times. V is TRBV10-3 and J is TRBJ1-6; TRBD1 agrees at 9 bases. With 4 bases clipped from V and 8 bases from J, the junction kept 9 bases outside the gene matches. Germline-derived CDR1 and CDR2 are ENHRY and SYGVKD. The CDR3 is 16 amino acids. CDR3 in amino acids: CAISGDPGTGHSPLHF. CDR3 nucleotides: TGTGCCATCAGTGGGGACCCCGGGACAGGGCATTCACCCCTCCACTTT.

The V and J genes are TRBV6-6 and TRBJ2-3; no clear D. Germline CDR1 reads MNHNY; CDR2 reads SVGAGI (reference sequence). This CDR3 contains 13 residues. With 0 bases removed from V and 5 bases from J, the gap between germline ends came to 6 bases. The CDR3, as DNA: TGTGCCAGCAGTTACTCAGGGCTAGATACGCAGTATTTT. Protein sequence: CASSYSGLDTQYF.

The rearrangement links TRBV9 to TRBJ2-5, with a weak D call TRBD2 (7 bases). From germline, CDR1 is SGDLS and CDR2 YYNGEE. The CDR3 length is 15 residues. V was shortened by 0 bases and J by 3 bases, with 12 bases between the two germline ends. The CDR3 DNA is TGTGCCAGCAGCGTAGCGGGGGGCAATGAAGAGACCCAGTACTTC. It codes for CASSVAGGNEETQYF. Full variable domain (rest looked up from reference TRBV9 and TRBJ2-5): DSGVTQTPKHLITATGQRVTLRCSPRSGDLSVYWYQQSLDQGLQFLIQYYNGEERAKGNILERFSAQQFPDLHSELNLSSLELGDSALYFCASSVAGGNEETQYFGPGTRLLVL.

For this clone: Other DNA sequences in the same sample also yield this CDR3. The chain links TRBV9 to TRBJ1-1; D remains ambiguous. CDR1 and CDR2 (germline): SGDLS, YYNGEE. The V end lost 0 bases, the J end lost 0 bases, and 3 bases lay between the germline ends. This CDR3 contains 13 residues. As DNA, the CDR3 is TGTGCCAGCAGCGTAGGTATGAACACTGAAGCTTTCTTT. This encodes CASSVGMNTEAFF.

Notes on this clone: One end of the junction varies from germline; a read error may be responsible. This chain connects TRBV6-5 to TRBJ2-6; D may match TRBD1 or TRBD2 (6 bases each). The CDR3 length is 14 residues. In germline, CDR1 is MNHEY, CDR2 SVGAGI. CDR3 nucleotides: TGTGCCAGCAGTTACGAGAGGGGGGACAACGTCCTGACTTTC. Translating gives CASSYERGDNVLTF.

The chain couples TRBV5-1 to TRBJ1-6; 7 bases fit TRBD1. The V and J ends lost 4 bases and 0 bases, in that order; junction bases with no gene match: 7. There are 17 residues in the CDR3. Germline V gene lookup returns CDR1 SGHRS and CDR2 YFSETQ. Here the CDR3 reads CASSPEDRSSYNSPLHF. The CDR3 nucleotides are TGCGCCAGCAGCCCTGAGGACAGGAGCTCCTATAATTCACCCCTCCACTTT.

V and J are TRBV2 and TRBJ2-1; D unclear. This CDR3 contains 13 residues. V dropped 7 bases and J dropped 8 bases, with 15 bases sitting between them. CDR1 and CDR2 (germline): SNHLY, FYNNEI. CDR3 sequence reads: CASKKLVADEQFF. The CDR3 DNA reads as TGTGCCAGCAAGAAGCTAGTTGCGGATGAGCAGTTCTTC.

This clone was seen only a few times. The identical CDR3 is also encoded by other nucleotide sequences in the sample. V and J are TRBV6-5 and TRBJ1-2; 9 bases fit TRBD1. This CDR3 has 14 residues. Germline V gene data show CDR1 as MNHEY and CDR2 as SVGAGI. The V and J ends lost 2 bases and 4 bases, in that order; junction bases with no gene match: 2. CDR3 bases: TGTGCCAGCAGTTACACAGGGGGCAGCTATGGCTACACCTTC. Translated: CASSYTGGSYGYTF.

This clone was observed a few times. J is TRBJ2-2 and V is TRBV30, with 9 bases that match TRBD2. Per germline, CDR1 GTSNPN and CDR2 SVGIG (reference sequence). V dropped 3 bases and J dropped 4; count of bases not matched to a gene: 12. The CDR3 has 17 residues. The CDR3 DNA reads as TGTGCCTGGAGCCGTTTGACGACTAGCGGCAGCACCGGGGAGCTGTTTTTT. Protein sequence: CAWSRLTTSGSTGELFF.

A note on this clone: This same CDR3 is encoded by further DNA sequences in the sample. The genes are TRBV4-2 and TRBJ1-5; D gene ambiguous. This CDR3 is 13 amino acids long. Germline V gene lookup returns CDR1 LGHNA and CDR2 YNFKEQ. Between the trimmed V and J ends, which lost 0 bases and 5 bases, there was a span of 5 bases. The CDR3 coding sequence is TGTGCCAGCAGCCAAGATCTTGATCAGCCCCAGCATTTT. It specifies CASSQDLDQPQHF.

The rearrangement links TRBV29-1 to TRBJ1-2; the D is unclear. CDR3 length: 12 residues. Germline V CDR1 and CDR2: SQVTM, ANQGSEA. The germline V and J ends were trimmed by 5 bases and 4 bases, with 11 bases remaining between them. For the CDR3, the DNA is TGCAGCGTTTCCCAGGAGGGCTATGGCTACACCTTC. Amino acid sequence: CSVSQEGYGYTF.

This clone was seen a few times. The chain links TRBV6-5 to TRBJ1-4; D remains ambiguous. V lost 6 bases, J lost 2 bases, and 10 bases lay in between. CDR3 length equals 14 residues. Germline V gene data show CDR1 as MNHEY and CDR2 as SVGAGI. CDR3 in DNA: TGTGCCAGCAGGACCGGGGTGACTAATGAAAAACTGTTTTTT. Its protein product is CASRTGVTNEKLFF.

A few counts support this clone. The chain has TRBV28 and TRBJ1-4, with D tentatively TRBD1 (5 bases). There are 15 residues in the CDR3. Germline V gene sequence: CDR1 MDHEN, CDR2 SYDVKM. V lost 2 bases to trimming and J lost 8 bases, with 15 bases between them. The DNA for the CDR3 is TGTGCCAGCAGTTTAGGCGGCAGGGCTCGGGAAAAACTGTTTTTT. Translating gives CASSLGGRAREKLFF.